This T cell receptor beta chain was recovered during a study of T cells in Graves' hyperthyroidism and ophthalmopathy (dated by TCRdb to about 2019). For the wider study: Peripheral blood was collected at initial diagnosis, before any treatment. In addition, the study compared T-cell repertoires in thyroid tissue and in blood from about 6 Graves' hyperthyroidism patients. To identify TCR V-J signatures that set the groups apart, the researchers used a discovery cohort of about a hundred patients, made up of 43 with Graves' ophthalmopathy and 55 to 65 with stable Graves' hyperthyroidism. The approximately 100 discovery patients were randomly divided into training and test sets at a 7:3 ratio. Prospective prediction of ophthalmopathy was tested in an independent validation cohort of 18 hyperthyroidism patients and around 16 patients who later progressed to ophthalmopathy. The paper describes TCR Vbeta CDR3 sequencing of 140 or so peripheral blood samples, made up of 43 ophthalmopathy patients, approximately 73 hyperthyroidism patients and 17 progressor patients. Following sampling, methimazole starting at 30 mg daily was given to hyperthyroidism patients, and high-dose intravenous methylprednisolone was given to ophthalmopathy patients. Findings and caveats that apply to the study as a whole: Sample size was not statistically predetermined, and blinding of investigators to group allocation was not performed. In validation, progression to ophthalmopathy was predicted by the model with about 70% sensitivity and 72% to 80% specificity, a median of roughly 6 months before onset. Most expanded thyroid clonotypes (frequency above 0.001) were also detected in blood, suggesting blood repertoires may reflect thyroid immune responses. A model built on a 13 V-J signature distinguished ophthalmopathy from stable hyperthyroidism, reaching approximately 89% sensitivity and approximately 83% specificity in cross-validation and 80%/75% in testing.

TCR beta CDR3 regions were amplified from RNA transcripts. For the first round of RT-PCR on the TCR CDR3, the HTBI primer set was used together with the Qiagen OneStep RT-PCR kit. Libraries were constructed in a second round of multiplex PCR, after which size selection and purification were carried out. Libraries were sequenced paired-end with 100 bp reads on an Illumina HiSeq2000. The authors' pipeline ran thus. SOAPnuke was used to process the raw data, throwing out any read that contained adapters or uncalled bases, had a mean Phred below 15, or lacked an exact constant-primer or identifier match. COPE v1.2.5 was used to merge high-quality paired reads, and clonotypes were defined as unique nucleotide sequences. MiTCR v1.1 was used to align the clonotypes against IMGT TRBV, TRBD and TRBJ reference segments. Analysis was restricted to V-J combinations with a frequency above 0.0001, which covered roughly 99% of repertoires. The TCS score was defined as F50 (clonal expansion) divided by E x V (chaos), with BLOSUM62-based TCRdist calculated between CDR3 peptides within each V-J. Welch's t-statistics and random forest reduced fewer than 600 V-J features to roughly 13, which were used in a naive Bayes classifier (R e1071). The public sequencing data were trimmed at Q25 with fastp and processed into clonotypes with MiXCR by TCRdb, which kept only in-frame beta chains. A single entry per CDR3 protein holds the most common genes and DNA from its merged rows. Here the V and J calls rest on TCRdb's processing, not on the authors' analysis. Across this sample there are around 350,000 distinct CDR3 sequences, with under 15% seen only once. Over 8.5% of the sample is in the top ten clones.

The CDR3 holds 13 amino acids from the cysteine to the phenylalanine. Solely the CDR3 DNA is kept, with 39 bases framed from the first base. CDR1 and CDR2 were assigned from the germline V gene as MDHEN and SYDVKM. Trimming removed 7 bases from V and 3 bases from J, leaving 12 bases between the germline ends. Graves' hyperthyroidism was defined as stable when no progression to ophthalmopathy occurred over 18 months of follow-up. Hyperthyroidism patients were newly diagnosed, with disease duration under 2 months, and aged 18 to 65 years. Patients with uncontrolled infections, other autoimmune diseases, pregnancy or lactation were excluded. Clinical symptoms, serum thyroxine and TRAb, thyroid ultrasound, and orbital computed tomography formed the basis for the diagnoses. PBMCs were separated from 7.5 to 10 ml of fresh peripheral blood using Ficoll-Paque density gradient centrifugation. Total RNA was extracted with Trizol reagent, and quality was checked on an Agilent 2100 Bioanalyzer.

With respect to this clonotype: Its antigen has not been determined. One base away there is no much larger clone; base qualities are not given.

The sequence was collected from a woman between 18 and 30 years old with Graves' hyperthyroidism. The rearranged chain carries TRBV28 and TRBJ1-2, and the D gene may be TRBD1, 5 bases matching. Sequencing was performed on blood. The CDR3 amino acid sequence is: CASIPGRYYGYTF. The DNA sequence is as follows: TGTGCCAGCATTCCGGGACGGTACTATGGCTACACCTTC.